This T cell receptor beta chain comes out of a study of blood T cell repertoires in COVID-19. Study summary: From the United States, Italy and Spain came samples of acute and convalescent COVID-19. From T cells, B-cell-depleted T cells, or PBMCs came the material, which was cDNA or gDNA.

In the authors' methods: The authors estimated nucleated cell counts from reference gene primer amplification. Only in-frame clones appear in the TCRdb table, and some are missing; sequencing was by immunoSEQ multiplex PCR. D and trimming come from the DNA, and the V and J calls and clone size come from that table. The sample has 55,000 to 80,000 clones; around four fifths are singletons. Germline CDR1 reads SGHTA; CDR2 reads FQGTGA. This CDR3 has 15 residues. The junction had 10 bases not matched to a gene; V was cut back by 5 bases and J by 4 bases. This TCR derives from a man aged 50 to 60 with active COVID-19. V and J are TRBV7-3 and TRBJ1-1, with TRBD1 matching over 7 bases. Specimen: peripheral blood. The CDR3 loop reads CASSPQGERGTEAFF. CDR3 DNA sequence: TGTGCCAGCAGCCCTCAGGGGGAACGGGGCACTGAAGCTTTCTTT. Full variable domain (outside the CDR3, taken from reference TRBV7-3 and TRBJ1-1): GAGVSQTPSNKVTEKGKYVELRCDPISGHTALYWYRQSLGQGPEFLIYFQGTGAADDSGLPNDRFFAVRPEGSVSTLKIQRTERGDSAVYLCASSPQGERGTEAFFGQGTRLTVV.